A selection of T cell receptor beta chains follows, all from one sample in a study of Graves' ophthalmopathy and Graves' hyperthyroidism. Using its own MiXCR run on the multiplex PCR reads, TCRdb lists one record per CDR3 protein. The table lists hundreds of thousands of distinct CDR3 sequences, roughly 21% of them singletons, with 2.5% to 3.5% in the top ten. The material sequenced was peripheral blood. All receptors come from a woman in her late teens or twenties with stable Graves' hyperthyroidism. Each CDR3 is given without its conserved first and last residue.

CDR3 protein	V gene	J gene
ASSGGGTQETQY	TRBV9	TRBJ2-5
ASSSRTRRASGANVLT	TRBV9	TRBJ2-6
ASSPMRGYGYT	TRBV11-2	TRBJ1-2
ASSLVSGANTEAF	TRBV12-3/TRBV12-4	TRBJ1-1
ASSPLWRRATYEQY	TRBV4-2	TRBJ2-7
ASARNDGYT	TRBV2	TRBJ1-2
ASSYSGETSAGEQY	TRBV6-2/TRBV6-3	TRBJ2-7
SARNTGGNQPQH	TRBV20-1	TRBJ1-5
ASSRETGANYYEQY	TRBV18	TRBJ2-7
ASSLMLAGGHSSYEQY	TRBV7-2	TRBJ2-7